This T cell receptor beta chain is from a study of control samples from healthy donors and cancer patients. The CDR3 runs 13 residues. V lost 4 bases to trimming and J lost 6 bases, with 12 bases between them. Only in-frame clones appear in the TCRdb table, and some are missing; sequencing was by immunoSEQ multiplex PCR. The table shows some 94,000 clones, with approximately 90% occurring only once. The receptor comes from a woman in her forties or fifties in good health. Sequenced input: blood. The V and J genes are TRBV12-3 or TRBV12-4 and TRBJ1-2; maybe TRBD1 (5 bases). CDR3 in DNA: TGTGCCAGCAGTTCGCAGGGTGGGAATGGCTACACCTTC. It encodes CASSSQGGNGYTF.